The clone carrying this TCR beta chain was recorded many times. Its antigen is still unknown. Germline CDR1 DFQATT, CDR2 SNEGSKA (reference sequence). The CDR3 runs 14 residues. The germline V and J ends were trimmed by 5 bases and 4 bases, with 14 bases remaining between them. As for time point: newly diagnosed GD, antithyroid drugs for less than 3 months. PBMC RNA was the source of the TCR library. American Thyroid Association guidelines served as the basis for diagnosing Graves' disease. Those enrolled as patients came out of an endocrinology department in Xi'an, China. This entry is derived from a study of regulatory T cells in long-lasting Graves disease. Study conclusions and caveats: Persistent disease was associated with favored TRBV28 usage and with favored use of TRBJ1-2 and TRBJ2-5. Fewer public clonotypes were shared by new patients (around 970) than by persistent patients (approximately 2,700).

The authors built TCR beta libraries using iRepertoire HTBI primers and Arm-PCR of CDR3 regions. TCRdb redid the calling of the multiplex PCR reads with MiXCR, one entry per CDR3 protein. The data contain roughly 380,000 distinct CDR3 sequences, 15% to 18% of them singletons. This specimen was peripheral blood mononuclear cells (PBMCs), taken at new diagnosis, from a patient treated with antithyroid drugs. The rearrangement uses TRBV20-1 and TRBJ2-2; perhaps TRBD1 as D (6 bases). This sequence originates from a female donor with Graves disease. The CDR3 region has the DNA TGCAGTGCTCCCTCCGAAGGGGGCACCGGGGAGCTGTTTTTT. Amino acids: CSAPSEGGTGELFF.